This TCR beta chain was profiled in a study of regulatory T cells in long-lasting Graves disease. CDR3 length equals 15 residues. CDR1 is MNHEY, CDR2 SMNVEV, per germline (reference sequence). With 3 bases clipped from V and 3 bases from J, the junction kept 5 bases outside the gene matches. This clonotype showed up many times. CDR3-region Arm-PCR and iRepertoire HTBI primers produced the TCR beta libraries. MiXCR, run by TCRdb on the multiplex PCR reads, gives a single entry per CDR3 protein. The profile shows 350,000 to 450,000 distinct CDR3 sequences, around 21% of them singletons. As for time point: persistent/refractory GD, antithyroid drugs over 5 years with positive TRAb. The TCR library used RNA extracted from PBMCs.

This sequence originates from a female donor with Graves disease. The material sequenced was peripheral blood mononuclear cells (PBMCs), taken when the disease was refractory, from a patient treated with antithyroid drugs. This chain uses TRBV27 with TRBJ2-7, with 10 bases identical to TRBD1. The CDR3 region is CASSLAGQGYYEQYF. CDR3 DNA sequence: TGTGCCAGCAGTTTGGCGGGACAGGGGTACTACGAGCAGTACTTC.